The clone carrying this TCR beta chain was seen only a few times. Its antigen is unidentified. Produced via immunoSEQ multiplex PCR; TCRdb's table is partial and in-frame only. Seen here are some 26,000 clones, 75% to 90% observed once, and the top ten hold 2% to 3%. The sample is drawn from a study of stem cell transplantation in POMP-related autoinflammatory disease. Study conclusions and caveats: PRAID patients trended toward lower TRB diversity and higher clonality in all analyzed T-cell subsets.

Sequences were derived from CD4+ T cells from PBMCs, sampled before stem cell transplantation. This sequence was found in a human donor with POMP-related autoinflammation and immune dysregulation (PRAID).

The CDR3, as DNA: TGTGCCAGCAGCTTGGCCGCCTCTTTTAATGAAAAACTGTTTTTT. It encodes CASSLAASFNEKLFF. The chain couples TRBV5-6 to TRBJ1-4, with D hard to call. The CDR3 runs 15 residues. Germline V CDR1 and CDR2: SGHDT, YYEEEE. Trimming removed 0 bases from V and 4 bases from J, with 10 bases in between.